A selection of T cell receptor beta chains follows, all from one sample in a study of blood T cell repertoires in COVID-19. Assay: immunoSEQ multiplex PCR; the TCRdb copy retains only in-frame clones and omits some. The sample comprises 120,000 to 150,000 clones, under 90% of which are singletons, and approximately 38% rests with the top ten. Sequences were obtained from peripheral blood. The receptors come from a human donor in a cohort sampled during active COVID-19. The CDR3 runs from the conserved cysteine through the conserved F or W. D genes are given only for firm matches. Only part of the rows carry a size: once, few, many, or a class if the clone is expanded.

j_call v_call clone_size d_call cdr3_nt cdr3_aa
TRBJ2-1 TRBV6-2/TRBV6-3 NA TRBD1 TGTGCCAGCAGCAAAGGGGACAGCTACTCTATAAGTCACAATGAGCAGTTCTTC CASSKGDSYSISHNEQFF
TRBJ2-7 TRBV7-8 NA TRBD1 TGTGCCAGCCGCCACCGGGACAGCTCCTACGAGCAGTACTTC CASRHRDSSYEQYF
TRBJ2-3 TRBV30 NA NA TGTGCCTGGAGGAAGGTGGGGGCAAGCACAGATACGCAGTATTTT CAWRKVGASTDTQYF
TRBJ2-1 TRBV11-3 once NA TGTGCCAGCAGCTTAGATCGGGTCAGCTCCTACAATGAGCAGTTCTTC CASSLDRVSSYNEQFF
TRBJ1-2 TRBV2 NA NA TGTGCCAGCGGCTTAAAGCTACAGACAGTCTATGGCTACACCTTC CASGLKLQTVYGYTF
TRBJ2-3 TRBV27 NA TRBD2 TGTGCCAGCAGTCCACTAGCGGGGGGCAAAGATACGCAGTATTTT CASSPLAGGKDTQYF
TRBJ1-1 TRBV4-2 NA TRBD1 TGTGCCAGCAGCCAACGAGGACAGGGGAGAAACACTGAAGCTTTCTTT CASSQRGQGRNTEAFF
TRBJ2-2 TRBV7-9 NA TRBD2 TGTGCCAGCAGCTTGCGACTAGCGGGGGACACCGGGGAGCTGTTTTTT CASSLRLAGDTGELFF
TRBJ1-2 TRBV5-4 NA NA TGTGCCAGCAGCTTGTCGGGGAAGGATGGCTACACCTTC CASSLSGKDGYTF
TRBJ2-7 TRBV5-6 NA TRBD1 TGTGCCAGCAGCTTGGGGGACAGCTCCCACGAGCAGTACTTC CASSLGDSSHEQYF
TRBJ1-2 TRBV7-9 NA TRBD1 TGTGCCAGCAGCGCGGGACAGGACTATGGCTACACCTTC CASSAGQDYGYTF
TRBJ1-3 TRBV9 once NA TGTGCCAGCAGCGTAGGCTATGGAAACACCATATATTTT CASSVGYGNTIYF
TRBJ2-2 TRBV5-6 NA NA TGTGCCAGCAGCTTGGAGCCGACGAACACCGGGGAGCTGTTTTTT CASSLEPTNTGELFF